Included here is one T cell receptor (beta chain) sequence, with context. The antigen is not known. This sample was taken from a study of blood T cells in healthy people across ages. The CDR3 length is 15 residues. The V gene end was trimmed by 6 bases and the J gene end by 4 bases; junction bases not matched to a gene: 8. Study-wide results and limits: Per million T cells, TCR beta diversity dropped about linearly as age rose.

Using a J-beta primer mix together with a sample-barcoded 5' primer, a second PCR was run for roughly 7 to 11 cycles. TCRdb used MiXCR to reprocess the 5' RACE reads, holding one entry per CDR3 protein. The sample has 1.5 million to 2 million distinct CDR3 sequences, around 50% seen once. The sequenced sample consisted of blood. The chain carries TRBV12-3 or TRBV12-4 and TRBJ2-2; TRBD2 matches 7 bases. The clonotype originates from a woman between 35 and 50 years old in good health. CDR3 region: CASSQIPGGTGELFF. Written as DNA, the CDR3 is TGTGCCAGCAGCCAAATTCCGGGAGGCACCGGGGAGCTGTTTTTT.